The following is a T cell receptor beta chain sequence with its context. Germline V gene data show CDR1 as SQVTM and CDR2 as ANQGSEA. Trimming removed 0 bases at V and 6 bases at J, with 17 bases between. This CDR3 contains 15 residues. This sample was taken from a study of control samples from healthy donors and cancer patients. The table came from immunoSEQ multiplex PCR; TCRdb's copy has only in-frame clones and leaves some out. The table has 100,000 to 150,000 clones, approximately 91% seen once. Sequencing was performed on blood. The TCR originated in a man aged 50 or older in good health. The chain couples TRBV29-1 to TRBJ2-5; D is undetermined. The CDR3 coding sequence is TGCAGCGTTGAAGATCTTTGGAGTTTTGGGCAGACCCAGTACTTC. Protein: CSVEDLWSFGQTQYF.